Listed below are T cell receptor beta chains from one sample, sequenced in a study of CD8 T cells in Susac syndrome. Each CDR3 protein gets one entry after TCRdb re-called the immunoSEQ multiplex PCR reads with MiXCR. The table lists about 240,000 distinct CDR3 sequences, about 96% of them singletons. The sample taken for sequencing was CD4+ T cells from PBMCs. Every receptor here comes from a human donor with Susac syndrome. The CDR3 runs from the conserved cysteine through the conserved F or W. Each record gives: V gene, J gene, CDR3 protein.

>TRBV5-1|TRBJ1-2
CASSRTGFDSTNYGYTF
>TRBV29-1|TRBJ2-5
CSVGGTVQETQYF
>TRBV29-1|TRBJ2-7
CSVESGQGVEQYF
>TRBV12-3/TRBV12-4|TRBJ1-4
CASSPQGEDEKLFF
>TRBV29-1|TRBJ2-1
CSVAQDEQFF
>TRBV29-1|TRBJ2-1
CSFGTSYNEQFF
>TRBV28|TRBJ2-4
CASYQSGQGNIQYF
>TRBV3-1|TRBJ2-1
CASSQDRGFAGTSSVF
>TRBV29-1|TRBJ2-3
CSVEGSPGTHTDTQYF
>TRBV12-3/TRBV12-4|TRBJ2-4
CASSLRRGLLAKNIQYF
>TRBV9|TRBJ2-5
CASSVGISGEGETQYF
>TRBV2|TRBJ2-3
CASRAGGADTQYF
>TRBV15|TRBJ2-7
CATSRDHRDSEQYF
>TRBV20-1|TRBJ2-5
CSANPPSGIKTQYF
>TRBV20-1|TRBJ2-2
CSAPLAGPTGELFF
>TRBV12-3/TRBV12-4|TRBJ2-1
CASSLVYRSSYNEQFF
>TRBV6-5|TRBJ2-3
CASSWDRDTDTQYF
>TRBV5-1|TRBJ2-7
CASSPAGGSYEQYF
>TRBV29-1|TRBJ2-1
CSVAVLGYNGQFF
>TRBV12-3/TRBV12-4|TRBJ2-6
CASTLTGTGANVLTF
>TRBV20-1|TRBJ2-3
CSARQGGSDTQYF
>TRBV7-7|TRBJ2-1
CASSPGTNEQFF
>TRBV20-1|TRBJ2-1
CSASKPSGRVGAYNEQFF
>TRBV12-3/TRBV12-4|TRBJ2-5
CASSLPENQETQYF
>TRBV12-3/TRBV12-4|TRBJ2-5
CASSLETQYF
>TRBV15|TRBJ1-5
CATSRAGTGSNQPQHF
>TRBV6-5|TRBJ1-4
CASSYSLRPGRVEKLFF
>TRBV19|TRBJ2-5
CASRPGGTEGETQYF
>TRBV20-1|TRBJ1-2
CSAPMPDRTSKDYGYTF
>TRBV18|TRBJ1-2
CASSPQIEQGDGYTF
>TRBV20-1|TRBJ1-5
CSATPGQGDYQPQHF
>TRBV5-1|TRBJ2-5
CASSFLQRGSLLETQYF
>TRBV29-1|TRBJ2-5
CSVTGTRSRETQYF
>TRBV20-1|TRBJ2-7
CSATLAGPYEQYF
>TRBV5-1|TRBJ2-7
CASSPRGQGLYEQYF
>TRBV24-1|TRBJ2-3
CATSDRQGSADTQYF
>TRBV29-1|TRBJ2-2
CSVERASTGELFF
>TRBV18|TRBJ2-7
CASSASGTYEQYF
>TRBV27|TRBJ2-7
CASRPSGSYEQYF
>TRBV6-5|TRBJ2-7
CASSPGGLVDEQYF
>TRBV29-1|TRBJ1-2
CSVGDQAVYGYTF
>TRBV30|TRBJ1-2
CAWSVPPHYGYTF
>TRBV20-1|TRBJ1-5
CSARTSGRGNQPQHF
>TRBV5-1|TRBJ1-1
CASSLAGVMNTEAFF
>TRBV30|TRBJ2-7
CAWRSSGGYEQYF
>TRBV2|TRBJ2-5
CASSRTGTSGYFSETQYF
>TRBV6-2/TRBV6-3|TRBJ2-4
CASSLPSGWNIQYF
>TRBV20-1|TRBJ2-3
CSAHSPRGLSTDTQYF
>TRBV28|TRBJ2-7
CASSLWTGNHEQYF
>TRBV28|TRBJ2-7
CASSHGLFSYEQYF
>TRBV15|TRBJ2-1
CATSRGDSDSGEQFF
>TRBV2|TRBJ1-4
CASGGAAGPLEKLFF
>TRBV29-1|TRBJ2-1
CSVVVNLRAREQFF
>TRBV9|TRBJ2-5
CASSPGQGQQETQYF
>TRBV2|TRBJ2-1
CASTPTSGRIYEQFF
>TRBV29-1|TRBJ1-5
CSVTLRGSNQPQHF
>TRBV28|TRBJ2-1
CASSLPSTGDNEQFF
>TRBV20-1|TRBJ1-5
CSARTGNNQPQHF